The 9 T cell receptor beta chains reported below all come from one sample, sequenced in a study of blood T cell repertoires in COVID-19. The protocol was immunoSEQ multiplex PCR, while the TCRdb copy is restricted to in-frame clones and leaves out a portion. The sample lists a few hundred thousand clones, roughly 90% seen once, with around 6.6% in the top ten. Sequenced input: peripheral blood. Receptors were obtained from a man younger than 35 who had recovered from COVID-19.

The chain joins TRBV29-1 to TRBJ2-3; D is unresolved. The CDR3 has 11 residues. V was cut by 7 bases and J by 4 bases, with 9 bases left in between. In germline, CDR1 is SQVTM, CDR2 ANQGSEA. DNA of the CDR3: TGCAGCGCCCACTCGTCAGATACGCAGTATTTT. Protein: CSAHSSDTQYF.

The chain is built from TRBV6-4 and TRBJ2-2, with D possibly being TRBD2 (6 bases). The CDR3 runs 16 residues. V lost 6 bases and J 2 bases, leaving 16 bases between the germline ends. The germline gives CDR1 MRHNA, CDR2 SNTAGT. The CDR3 sequence: CASRAGGQGNTGELFF. In DNA, the CDR3 is TGTGCCAGCAGGGCCGGGGGTCAGGGAAACACCGGGGAGCTGTTTTTT.

This chain links TRBV9 with TRBJ1-1, with a tentative D call TRBD1 (5 bases). The germline gives CDR1 SGDLS, CDR2 YYNGEE. The CDR3 runs to 14 residues. Trimming cost V 4 bases and J 1 base, with 11 bases left between them. The CDR3 reads CASSSGRGNTEAFF. In DNA, the CDR3 is TGTGCCAGCAGCTCTGGGAGGGGGAACACTGAAGCTTTCTTT.

V and J are TRBV5-6 and TRBJ2-7; D perhaps matches TRBD1 (6 bases). Germline V gives CDR1 SGHDT, CDR2 YYEEEE. V was shortened by 4 bases and J by 0 bases, with 17 bases between the two germline ends. CDR3 length: 16 residues. The DNA for the CDR3 is TGTGCCAGCAGCCCCGACAGGACCAAATTCTCCTACGAGCAGTACTTC. This encodes CASSPDRTKFSYEQYF.

The chain carries TRBV5-6 and TRBJ2-1, with TRBD2 identical over 8 bases. CDR1 is SGHDT, CDR2 YYEEEE, per germline. V lost 3 bases to trimming and J lost 4 bases; unmatched junction nucleotides: 12. This CDR3 spans 17 amino acids. CDR3: CASSSEAAGGLYNEQFF. Written as DNA, the CDR3 is TGTGCCAGCAGCTCTGAGGCCGCGGGGGGCCTTTACAATGAGCAGTTCTTC. The whole variable domain, remainder taken from reference TRBV5-6 and TRBJ2-1, is DAGVTQSPTHLIKTRGQQVTLRCSPKSGHDTVSWYQQALGQGPQFIFQYYEEEERQRGNFPDRFSGHQFPNYSSELNVNALLLGDSALYLCASSSEAAGGLYNEQFFGPGTRLTVL.

This chain uses TRBV4-1 with TRBJ2-7; weak D call: TRBD1 (6 bases). The CDR3 loop spans 13 amino acids. Germline V gene data show CDR1 as MGHRA and CDR2 as YSYEKL. Deletions cut 2 bases from V and 1 base from J, with 6 bases between. CDR3 protein: CASSQQGSYEQYF. CDR3 DNA sequence: TGCGCCAGCAGCCAACAGGGGTCCTACGAGCAGTACTTC.

The chain combines TRBV5-1 with TRBJ2-1; TRBD2 agrees at 9 bases. J was trimmed by 2 bases and V by 5 bases; bases with no gene match: 5. From germline, CDR1 is SGHRS and CDR2 YFSETQ. CDR3 length: 15 amino acids. The CDR3 DNA reads as TGCGCCAGCAGAATAGCGGGAGTGGCCTACAATGAGCAGTTCTTC. It specifies CASRIAGVAYNEQFF.

This clone was counted once. The chain carries TRBV19 and TRBJ2-3; 8 bases are a match to TRBD2. Germline CDR1 LNHDA, CDR2 SQIVND (reference sequence). This CDR3 has 15 amino acids. Trimming took 9 bases from V and 3 from J; bases not matched to a gene: 11. CDR3 in amino acids: CASAGGLAVTDTQYF. The CDR3 DNA follows: TGTGCCAGCGCGGGGGGTCTAGCGGTAACAGATACGCAGTATTTT.

This clone was counted between two and nine times. V is TRBV18 and J is TRBJ1-1, with D perhaps TRBD1 (5 bases). V lost 2 bases, J lost 6 bases, and 16 bases lay in between. CDR3 length: 15 amino acids. CDR1 is KGHSH and CDR2 is LQKENI in the germline V gene. CDR3 residues: CASSPAPAQGAEAFF. For the CDR3, the DNA is TGTGCCAGCTCACCAGCCCCCGCCCAAGGGGCTGAAGCTTTCTTT. The variable domain in full, with the rest retrieved from reference TRBV18 and TRBJ1-1, is NAGVMQNPRHLVRRRGQEARLRCSPMKGHSHVYWYRQLPEEGLKFMVYLQKENIIDESGMPKERFSAEFPKEGPSILRIQQVVRGDSAAYFCASSPAPAQGAEAFFGQGTRLTVV.